Presented here are 27 T cell receptor beta chains from one specimen sequenced in a study of CD8 T cells in Susac syndrome. A quantity of roughly 0.5 to 1 ug RNA underwent reverse transcription using random hexamers. TCRdb reprocessed the immunoSEQ multiplex PCR reads via MiXCR and lists one record per CDR3 protein. Here the sample spans tens of thousands of distinct CDR3 sequences, about 94% being singletons. Material: CD8+ T cells from PBMCs. These receptors were taken from a human donor in good health.

The gene calls are TRBV7-2 and TRBJ2-5; 8 bases align to TRBD1. The germline V gene encodes CDR1 SGHTA and CDR2 FQGNSA. The V segment lost 5 bases and the J segment 2 bases; nucleotides outside the gene matches: 1. The CDR3 covers 13 residues. The CDR3 region has the DNA TGTGCCAGCAGCCGACAGGGGCAAGAGACCCAGTACTTC. Translation gives CASSRQGQETQYF. Combining the CDR3 with reference TRBV7-2 and TRBJ2-5 gives the whole variable domain GAGVSQSPSNKVTEKGKDVELRCDPISGHTALYWYRQSLGQGLEFLIYFQGNSAPDKSGLPSDRFSAERTGGSVSTLTIQRTQQEDSAVYLCASSRQGQETQYFGPGTRLLVL.

This chain connects TRBV5-1 to TRBJ2-5; the match to TRBD1 covers 10 bases. Germline loops: CDR1 SGHRS, CDR2 YFSETQ. There are 18 residues in the CDR3. Trimming took 4 bases from V and 1 from J; bases not matched to a gene: 13. Here the CDR3 reads CASSPVLTGTGAQETQYF. The CDR3 nucleotides read TGCGCCAGCAGCCCGGTTTTGACCGGGACAGGGGCCCAAGAGACCCAGTACTTC.

The rearrangement joins TRBV6-1 to TRBJ2-7; 8 bases align to TRBD1. CDR3 length: 13 amino acids. The ends lost 6 bases at V and 6 bases at J; junction bases unmatched: 7. Per germline, CDR1 MNHNS and CDR2 SASEGT. The CDR3 reads CASRRTGSAEQYV. The CDR3 region has the DNA TGTGCCAGCAGACGGACAGGGTCGGCCGAGCAGTACGTC.

The J gene is TRBJ1-5, the V gene TRBV9; TRBD1 matches 8 bases. Germline lookup yields CDR1 SGDLS and CDR2 YYNGEE. Germline trimming cut 4 bases from V and 7 bases from J; bases unmatched to any gene: 10. This CDR3 comprises 15 residues. The CDR3 nucleotides are TGTGCCAGCAGCCTTGGACAGGGCTTGTTGCAGCCCCAGCATTTT. This gives the protein CASSLGQGLLQPQHF.

DNA for the CDR3: TGCGCCAGCAGCCAAGATCTCCGTGGGTCTGGGGCCAACGTCCTGACTTTC. It specifies CASSQDLRGSGANVLTF. The V and J genes are TRBV4-1 and TRBJ2-6, with D unresolved. Trimming left V 0 bases short and J 1 base short, with 10 bases between. The CDR3 extends over 17 amino acids. The germline CDR1 and CDR2 sequences are MGHRA and YSYEKL.

V gene TRBV24-1 combines with J gene TRBJ2-3; weak D call: TRBD2 (6 bases). CDR3 length: 16 amino acids. Between the trimmed V and J ends, which lost 2 bases and 2 bases, there was a span of 13 bases. The germline gives CDR1 KGHDR, CDR2 SFDVKD. CDR3 nucleotides: TGTGCCACCAGTGATTCCTGGAGGGGAATCACAGATACGCAGTATTTT. It yields the protein CATSDSWRGITDTQYF.

The chain uses TRBV10-3 and TRBJ2-1; 7 positions agree with TRBD1. This CDR3 is 15 amino acids long. Trimming at V came to 3 bases and at J to 1 base, leaving 3 bases not matched to a gene. Germline CDR1 and CDR2: ENHRY and SYGVKD. The CDR3 is CAISDGRGSYNEQFF. CDR3 DNA: TGTGCCATCAGTGATGGCAGGGGGTCCTACAATGAGCAGTTCTTC.

This chain uses TRBV3-1 with TRBJ1-2; 8 nucleotides align to TRBD1. The CDR3 is made up of 16 amino acids. Germline loops: CDR1 LGHDT, CDR2 YNNKEL (reference sequence). V shed 0 bases, J shed 8 bases, and the junction held 11 bases outside the gene matches. In DNA form, the CDR3 reads TGTGCCAGCAGCCAAGAGGACAGGGAGATATCCTACGGCTACACCTTC. Translating gives CASSQEDREISYGYTF.

The J gene is TRBJ2-1, the V gene TRBV7-8; 12 bases are a match to TRBD1. In germline, CDR1 is SGHVS, CDR2 FQNEAQ. The CDR3 loop spans 14 amino acids. J gave up 9 bases and V 3 bases, and 3 bases lay outside the gene matches. In DNA, the CDR3 is TGTGCCAGCAGCTTGGGGACAGGGGGCAGTGAGCAGTTCTTC. Its protein product is CASSLGTGGSEQFF.

This chain connects TRBV28 to TRBJ1-2; no clear D gene. The CDR3 covers 14 residues. In germline, CDR1 is MDHEN, CDR2 SYDVKM. V lost 5 bases and J lost 2, with 12 bases in between. CDR3 DNA sequence: TGTGCCAGCAGTAACAGCCTTCCCAACTATGGCTACACCTTC. Amino acid sequence: CASSNSLPNYGYTF.

This chain uses TRBV11-3 with TRBJ2-2, with 7 bases that match TRBD2. Germline CDR1 SGHNT, CDR2 YENEEA. CDR3 length: 14 residues. After removal of 4 bases from V and 3 bases from J, the junction contained 2 bases not matched to a gene. The DNA for the CDR3 is TGTGCCAGCAGCTCCCTAGCGGACACCGGGGAGCTGTTTTTT. It specifies CASSSLADTGELFF.

V and J are TRBV20-1 and TRBJ2-1; 8 positions match TRBD2. Looked up from germline, CDR1 is DFQATT and CDR2 is SNEGSKA (reference sequence). Germline trimming cut 6 bases from V and 6 bases from J; bases unmatched to any gene: 4. The CDR3 totals 12 residues. DNA for the CDR3: TGCAGTGCCACGGGACTAGGCAATGAGCAGTTCTTC. This translates into CSATGLGNEQFF.

The chain couples TRBV25-1 to TRBJ1-5; D ambiguous. V was shortened by 3 bases and J by 2 bases, with 8 bases between the two germline ends. The V gene's germline CDR1 is MGHDK and CDR2 SYGVNS. The CDR3 sequence is 14 residues long. Written as DNA, the CDR3 is TGTGCCAGCAGTGATGCTGACGGCAATCAGCCCCAGCATTTT. Amino acid sequence: CASSDADGNQPQHF.

The chain couples TRBV9 to TRBJ1-1; D is possibly TRBD1 (5 bases). Trimming shortened V by 4 bases and J by 1 base, and 11 bases separated the two germline ends. The CDR3 consists of 14 residues. Germline values: CDR1 SGDLS, CDR2 YYNGEE. This chain's CDR3 is CASSQKGSNTEAFF. CDR3 nucleotides: TGTGCCAGCAGCCAAAAGGGGTCGAACACTGAAGCTTTCTTT. The variable domain in full, with the rest retrieved from reference TRBV9 and TRBJ1-1, is DSGVTQTPKHLITATGQRVTLRCSPRSGDLSVYWYQQSLDQGLQFLIQYYNGEERAKGNILERFSAQQFPDLHSELNLSSLELGDSALYFCASSQKGSNTEAFFGQGTRLTVV.

The V call is TRBV7-9, the J call TRBJ2-7; D gene ambiguous. V shed 3 bases and J shed 2 bases, with 11 bases lying between them. The CDR3 consists of 14 residues. Germline CDR1 is SEHNR and CDR2 is FQNEAQ (reference sequence). The CDR3 reads CASSFDTGPYEQYV. The CDR3 coding sequence is TGTGCCAGCAGCTTTGACACCGGCCCCTACGAGCAGTACGTC.

This rearrangement joins TRBV6-5 to TRBJ2-6; D is unclear. This CDR3 is 16 amino acids long. CDR1 MNHEY and CDR2 SVGAGI come from the germline V gene. Deletions cut 2 bases from V and 0 bases from J, with 8 bases between. The CDR3 spells CASSYIKSSGANVLTF. CDR3 DNA sequence: TGTGCCAGCAGTTACATTAAAAGCTCTGGGGCCAACGTCCTGACTTTC.

The V call is TRBV19, the J call TRBJ2-5; D perhaps matches TRBD2 (6 bases). This CDR3 region has 15 residues. V shed 4 bases and J shed 1 base, with 13 bases lying between them. From germline, CDR1 is LNHDA and CDR2 SQIVND (reference sequence). The CDR3 sequence: CASSTIAAGQETQYF. The CDR3 nucleotides read TGTGCCAGTAGTACTATAGCGGCGGGCCAAGAGACCCAGTACTTC.

This sequence joins TRBV25-1 and TRBJ2-5; 12 nucleotides match TRBD1. CDR3 length equals 16 residues. CDR1 and CDR2 (germline): MGHDK, SYGVNS. J lost 7 bases, V lost 1 base, and 7 bases had no gene match. The CDR3 nucleotides are TGTGCCAGCAGTGAATTCGGGACAGGGGGCGACGGGACCCAGTACTTC. This gives the protein CASSEFGTGGDGTQYF.

The rearrangement uses TRBV7-6 and TRBJ2-5; TRBD1 might be the D (6 bases). Germline V gene sequence: CDR1 SGHVS, CDR2 FNYEAQ. CDR3 length: 13 residues. The V gene lost 1 base and the J gene lost 7 bases, with 10 bases spanning the gap. The CDR3 bases are TGTGCCAGCAGCTTAGGTGGGGGCGGGACCCAGTACTTC. It specifies CASSLGGGGTQYF.

The chain joins TRBV25-1 to TRBJ2-7; weak D call: TRBD1 (6 bases). Deletions cut 4 bases from V and 2 bases from J, with 9 bases between. The CDR3 runs to 13 residues. Germline CDR1 and CDR2: MGHDK and SYGVNS. The CDR3 region is CASSADSAYEQYV. CDR3 sequence (DNA): TGTGCCAGCAGTGCGGACAGCGCCTACGAGCAGTACGTC.

The table lists this clonotype with a few counts. The chain is built from TRBV9 and TRBJ2-5; 11 bases are a match to TRBD1. Unmatched junction bases numbered 5, after V lost 3 bases and J lost 4 bases. The CDR3 contains 15 residues. Germline-derived CDR1 and CDR2 are SGDLS and YYNGEE. Here the CDR3 reads CASSASGTGGETQYF. CDR3 in DNA: TGTGCCAGCAGCGCTAGCGGGACAGGGGGAGAGACCCAGTACTTC.

This rearrangement joins TRBV7-2 to TRBJ2-5; a possible D gene is TRBD1 (5 bases). This CDR3 contains 15 residues. The V gene lost 5 bases and the J gene lost 5 bases, with 18 bases spanning the gap. Germline V gene lookup returns CDR1 SGHTA and CDR2 FQGNSA. CDR3 DNA: TGTGCCAGCAGCCAACTGGCAACAGGACCTGAGACCCAGTACTTC. Residues: CASSQLATGPETQYF.

V is TRBV7-8 and J is TRBJ2-2; 15 bases match TRBD2. The CDR3 totals 15 residues. CDR1 and CDR2 (germline): SGHVS, FQNEAQ. The V and J ends lost 10 bases and 4 bases, in that order; junction bases with no gene match: 4. This CDR3 reads CATPGLAGGTGELFF. For the CDR3, the DNA is TGTGCCACCCCGGGACTAGCGGGAGGCACCGGGGAGCTGTTTTTT.

The chain couples TRBV4-2 to TRBJ2-5; possible D gene TRBD2, 6 bases. Looked up from germline, CDR1 is LGHNA and CDR2 is YNFKEQ. There are 15 residues in the CDR3. Trimming left V 0 bases short and J 4 bases short, with 12 bases between. CDR3 nucleotide sequence: TGTGCCAGCAGCCAAGATCCACTGGGGGGAGAGACCCAGTACTTC. Protein product: CASSQDPLGGETQYF.

This rearrangement joins TRBV3-1 to TRBJ2-7; D possibly corresponds to TRBD1 (6 bases). In germline, CDR1 is LGHDT, CDR2 YNNKEL (reference sequence). Trimming removed 4 bases at V and 6 bases at J, with 13 bases between. The CDR3 covers 13 residues. CDR3 coding DNA: TGTGCCAGCAGCCCTCAGGACAGATTCGAGCAGTACTTC. This sequence encodes CASSPQDRFEQYF.

The J gene is TRBJ2-3, the V gene TRBV6-2 or TRBV6-3; the match to TRBD2 covers 7 bases. The CDR3 runs to 15 residues. V lost 1 base to trimming and J lost 3 bases; unmatched junction nucleotides: 4. Germline values: CDR1 MNHEY, CDR2 SVGEGT. In DNA form, the CDR3 reads TGTGCCAGCAGTTACTTAGGACTAGTGACAGATACGCAGTATTTT. This encodes CASSYLGLVTDTQYF.

This clonotype was seen just once. The chain is built from TRBV9 and TRBJ2-1, with 9 bases aligning to TRBD1. Looked up from germline, CDR1 is SGDLS and CDR2 is YYNGEE. The CDR3 length is 14 residues. Trimming removed 3 bases from V and 5 bases from J; junction bases left unmatched: 3. The CDR3 protein is CASSAGTGNNEQFF. CDR3 nucleotides: TGTGCCAGCAGCGCCGGGACAGGGAACAATGAGCAGTTCTTC. The whole variable domain, filled in from reference TRBV9 and TRBJ2-1, reads DSGVTQTPKHLITATGQRVTLRCSPRSGDLSVYWYQQSLDQGLQFLIQYYNGEERAKGNILERFSAQQFPDLHSELNLSSLELGDSALYFCASSAGTGNNEQFFGPGTRLTVL.